These 21 T cell receptor beta chains were all obtained from the same sample, sequenced in a study of T cells in Graves' hyperthyroidism and ophthalmopathy. Researchers took RNA transcripts and amplified the TCR beta CDR3 regions from them. The primer set for the first-round RT-PCR of the TCR CDR3 was HTBI. TCRdb redid the calling of the multiplex PCR reads with MiXCR, one entry per CDR3 protein. The profile shows around 540,000 distinct CDR3 sequences, about 16% of them singletons. Sequences were obtained from blood. The source of these receptors is a woman aged 30 to 39 with Graves' ophthalmopathy.

This clonotype was detected a few times. The J gene is TRBJ2-3, the V gene TRBV5-1; D is undetermined. V gave up 6 bases and J gave up 0 bases, with 8 bases separating them. Per the germline V gene, CDR1 is SGHRS and CDR2 is YFSETQ. CDR3 length: 13 residues. The CDR3 is CASNLPSTDTQYF. CDR3 DNA sequence: TGCGCCAGCAATCTCCCTAGCACAGATACGCAGTATTTT.

J is TRBJ2-3 and V is TRBV28; 14 bases are a match to TRBD2. Germline assignment: CDR1 MDHEN and CDR2 SYDVKM. The CDR3 length is 17 residues. J lost 8 bases, V lost 9 bases, and 16 bases had no gene match. CDR3 sequence: CASCSQTSGRAKGTQYF. CDR3 sequence (DNA): TGTGCCAGTTGTTCCCAGACTAGCGGGAGGGCCAAAGGTACGCAGTATTTT.

A remark on this clonotype: A much larger clone lies a single base off, so this may be a read error. This chain connects TRBV25-1 to TRBJ2-1; D is uncertain. V was trimmed by 3 bases and J by 6 bases, leaving 3 bases between them. Germline V CDR1 and CDR2: MGHDK, SYGVNS. The CDR3 has 11 amino acids. The CDR3 region has the DNA TGTGCCAGCAGTGATCTCAATGAGCAGTTCTTC. Its translation: CASSDLNEQFF. Full variable domain (outside the CDR3, taken from reference TRBV25-1 and TRBJ2-1): EADIYQTPRYLVIGTGKKITLECSQTMGHDKMYWYQQDPGMELHLIHYSYGVNSTEKGDLSSESTVSRIRTEHFPLTLESARPSHTSQYLCASSDLNEQFFGPGTRLTVL.

This chain connects TRBV5-5 to TRBJ2-1; D ambiguous. The CDR3 runs 15 residues. Germline lookup yields CDR1 SGHKS and CDR2 YYEKEE (reference sequence). V lost 0 bases to trimming and J lost 7 bases, with 14 bases between them. CDR3 nucleotides: TGTGCCAGCAGCTTGGCAGTGACTCCCCTGAATGAGCAGTTCTTC. Protein: CASSLAVTPLNEQFF. Based on the CDR3 plus reference TRBV5-5 and TRBJ2-1, the full variable domain is DAGVTQSPTHLIKTRGQQVTLRCSPISGHKSVSWYQQVLGQGPQFIFQYYEKEERGRGNFPDRFSARQFPNYSSELNVNALLLGDSALYLCASSLAVTPLNEQFFGPGTRLTVL.

A note on this clonotype: Sequence at one end of the junction differs from germline and may be a read error. The chain recombines TRBV7-2 with TRBJ1-1; possibly TRBD1 for D (6 bases). Germline V lookup: CDR1 SGHTA, CDR2 FQGNSA. CDR3 length: 15 amino acids. CDR3: CASSSTGRANTGAFF. The CDR3 DNA follows: TGTGCCAGCAGTTCCACAGGGCGGGCGAACACTGGAGCTTTCTTT.

There are a few counts of this clonotype. The chain employs TRBV6-1 and TRBJ2-7; 11 nucleotides line up with TRBD2. CDR3 size: 17 residues. Germline CDR1 and CDR2: MNHNS and SASEGT. V was pared by 6 bases and J by 0 bases, with 10 bases of the junction left unmatched. CDR3 amino acids: CASRPTSGGPYSYEQYF. The CDR3 region has the DNA TGTGCCAGCAGGCCAACTAGCGGGGGACCATACTCCTACGAGCAGTACTTC.

In this sample, this clonotype turned up many times. The chain employs TRBV28 and TRBJ2-3; D is perhaps TRBD2 (6 bases). CDR1 and CDR2 from the germline V gene are MDHEN and SYDVKM. The V gene lost 4 bases and the J gene lost 0 bases, with 11 bases spanning the gap. The CDR3 has 15 residues. CDR3 nucleotide sequence: TGTGCCAGCAGTTATAGCGGAGCTAGCACAGATACGCAGTATTTT. This translates into CASSYSGASTDTQYF.

The CDR3 here is CASSSLTGYTGELFF. Written as DNA, the CDR3 is TGTGCCAGCAGCTCGCTGACAGGGTACACCGGGGAGCTGTTTTTT. The J gene is TRBJ2-2, the V gene TRBV11-2; 7 bases map to TRBD1. This CDR3 is 15 amino acids long. V gave up 4 bases and J gave up 3 bases; unmatched junction bases: 5. Germline V CDR1 and CDR2: SGHAT, FQNNGV.

J is TRBJ2-1 and V is TRBV29-1; perhaps TRBD2 as D (5 bases). V dropped 3 bases and J dropped 8 bases, with 14 bases sitting between them. CDR1 and CDR2 from the germline V gene are SQVTM and ANQGSEA. The CDR3 sequence is 13 residues long. The CDR3 spells CSVDRNRGYEQFF. CDR3 sequence (DNA): TGCAGCGTTGATCGGAACCGGGGATATGAGCAGTTCTTC.

Many counts were recorded for this clonotype. The chain is built from TRBV30 and TRBJ1-5; 8 nucleotides line up with TRBD1. Germline values: CDR1 GTSNPN, CDR2 SVGIG (reference sequence). The CDR3 covers 15 residues. J was trimmed by 1 base and V by 5 bases; bases with no gene match: 7. CDR3 sequence: CAWASGGASNQPQHF. The CDR3 DNA sequence: TGTGCCTGGGCCTCAGGGGGCGCGAGCAATCAGCCCCAGCATTTT. Together with reference TRBV30 and TRBJ1-5, the CDR3 gives the full variable domain: SQTIHQWPATLVQPVGSPLSLECTVEGTSNPNLYWYRQAAGRGLQLLFYSVGIGQISSEVPQNLSASRPQDRQFILSSKKLLLSDSGFYLCAWASGGASNQPQHFGDGTRLSIL.

This clonotype was observed at least ten times. The genes are TRBV18 and TRBJ2-5; D gene ambiguous. The V gene lost 3 bases and the J gene lost 5 bases, with 10 bases spanning the gap. This CDR3 region has 13 residues. Germline CDR1 and CDR2: KGHSH and LQKENI. CDR3 in DNA: TGTGCCAGCTCACCTACCCTTGGGGAGACCCAGTACTTC. Its protein product is CASSPTLGETQYF. Supplemented by reference TRBV18 and TRBJ2-5, the full variable domain reads NAGVMQNPRHLVRRRGQEARLRCSPMKGHSHVYWYRQLPEEGLKFMVYLQKENIIDESGMPKERFSAEFPKEGPSILRIQQVVRGDSAAYFCASSPTLGETQYFGPGTRLLVL.

In the case of this clonotype: A single base separates this from a much larger clone, so it may be a read error. This CDR3 fails to terminate in the conserved phenylalanine or tryptophan, so it likely reflects a read error. V usage is TRBV11-1 and J usage is TRBJ2-7, with TRBD1 as a possible D gene (6 bases). This CDR3 contains 14 residues. The germline CDR1 and CDR2 sequences are SGHAT and FQDESV (reference sequence). The V and J ends lost 5 bases and 1 base respectively, with 12 bases between them. The CDR3 region is CASSPRDKSYEQYS. Here the CDR3 DNA reads TGTGCCAGCAGCCCTCGGGACAAATCCTACGAGCAGTACTCC.

This clonotype was recorded many times. V and J are TRBV28 and TRBJ2-3; D unresolved. Germline CDR1 reads MDHEN; CDR2 reads SYDVKM. The CDR3 runs 12 residues. Trimming took 11 bases from V and 3 from J, leaving 12 bases between them. This CDR3 is CAGSGGTDTQYF. CDR3 bases: TGTGCCGGTTCTGGTGGTACAGATACGCAGTATTTT.

This clonotype was recorded at least ten times. The CDR3 DNA sequence: TGTGCCAGCAGCTCCCGGACTAGCGGGAGGGCCCTTGTTTATGAGCAGTTCTTC. Translating it yields CASSSRTSGRALVYEQFF. This chain joins TRBV11-2 and TRBJ2-1; 15 nucleotides align to TRBD2. CDR1 SGHAT and CDR2 FQNNGV come from the germline V gene. The CDR3 is made up of 18 amino acids. Trimming took 4 bases from V and 8 from J; bases not matched to a gene: 12.

The rearrangement links TRBV18 to TRBJ2-5; 10 nucleotides line up with TRBD2. This CDR3 contains 20 residues. The ends lost 4 bases at V and 0 bases at J; junction bases unmatched: 17. Per germline, CDR1 KGHSH and CDR2 LQKENI. CDR3 in DNA: TGTGCCAGCTCACGCCGCGGGACTAGCGCAACCGATGGGTACCAAGAGACCCAGTACTTC. Amino acids: CASSRRGTSATDGYQETQYF.

The CDR3 bases are TGCAGCGCCCAGGACTTTTACAATGAGCAGTTCTTC. This translates into CSAQDFYNEQFF. J is TRBJ2-1 and V is TRBV29-1; TRBD2 is a possible D gene (5 bases). Trimming pared 7 bases from V and 4 bases from J, leaving 11 bases between. In germline, CDR1 is SQVTM, CDR2 ANQGSEA. The CDR3 extends over 12 amino acids.

The table lists this clonotype with many counts. The chain links TRBV2 to TRBJ2-1, with TRBD2 matching 10 bases. Trimming cost V 8 bases and J 8 bases; bases outside gene matches: 9. The CDR3 loop spans 14 amino acids. Germline V gives CDR1 SNHLY, CDR2 FYNNEI. CDR3 sequence reads: CASGSLAGAHEQFF. Written as DNA, the CDR3 is TGTGCCAGCGGGTCGCTAGCGGGAGCCCATGAGCAGTTCTTC.

This clonotype showed up many times. The chain employs TRBV6-2 or TRBV6-3 and TRBJ2-1; D is unclear. The CDR3 is 16 residues long. V was clipped by 4 bases and J by 6 bases, with 19 bases between them. CDR1 and CDR2 (germline): MNHEY, SVGEGT. The CDR3 sequence is CASSFEWRSRSNEQFF. CDR3 DNA: TGTGCCAGCAGTTTCGAGTGGCGTTCCCGAAGCAATGAGCAGTTCTTC.

This clonotype has a count of ten or more. This chain uses TRBV28 with TRBJ2-7; a possible D gene is TRBD1 (5 bases). V lost 4 bases and J 0 bases, leaving 16 bases between the germline ends. CDR1 is MDHEN and CDR2 is SYDVKM in the germline V gene. The CDR3 spans 16 residues. Here the CDR3 reads CASSSRQGWSSYEQYF. As DNA, the CDR3 is TGTGCCAGCAGTTCCCGCCAGGGATGGAGCTCCTACGAGCAGTACTTC.

V and J are TRBV6-1 and TRBJ1-2, with 11 bases identical to TRBD1. CDR3 length: 15 residues. The germline gives CDR1 MNHNS, CDR2 SASEGT. With 5 bases clipped from V and 4 bases from J, the junction kept 6 bases outside the gene matches. The CDR3 sequence is CASSSPGTGGYGYTF. The CDR3 DNA sequence: TGTGCCAGCAGTAGTCCCGGGACAGGGGGCTATGGCTACACCTTC.

This clonotype has only a few counts. The chain uses TRBV19 and TRBJ1-1; D gene ambiguous. CDR1 LNHDA and CDR2 SQIVND come from the germline V gene (reference sequence). The CDR3 is made up of 12 amino acids. With 10 bases removed from V and 8 bases from J, the gap between germline ends came to 17 bases. The CDR3 DNA reads as TGTGCCACCTCGGATCGGATCGTCGAAGCTTTCTTT. It encodes CATSDRIVEAFF. The full variable domain, with the rest looked up from reference TRBV19 and TRBJ1-1, is DGGITQSPKYLFRKEGQNVTLSCEQNLNHDAMYWYRQDPGQGLRLIYYSQIVNDFQKGDIAEGYSVSREKKESFPLTVTSAQKNPTAFYLCATSDRIVEAFFGQGTRLTVV.